Presented here are 13 T cell receptor beta chains from one specimen sequenced in a study of blood T cell repertoires in COVID-19. The method was immunoSEQ multiplex PCR; TCRdb's version includes in-frame clones alone and lacks a portion of them. The sample lists approximately 350,000 clones, around 83% occurring once. Sequences were obtained from peripheral blood. The receptors here all came from a man aged 25-45 years with active or convalescent COVID-19.

This chain connects TRBV9 to TRBJ2-7; the D is unclear. Germline CDR1 reads SGDLS; CDR2 reads YYNGEE. Deletions cut 0 bases from V and 0 bases from J, with 10 bases between. The CDR3 is 15 amino acids. The CDR3 is CASSVGSSPSYEQYF. DNA of the CDR3: TGTGCCAGCAGCGTAGGGTCTAGTCCCTCCTACGAGCAGTACTTC.

The count of this clone is one. The chain uses TRBV2 and TRBJ1-2; perhaps TRBD1 as D (5 bases). Trimming left V 8 bases short and J 5 bases short, with 12 bases between. The CDR3 extends over 12 amino acids. Germline CDR1 is SNHLY and CDR2 is FYNNEI. This CDR3 is CASEETAYGYTF. CDR3 DNA sequence: TGTGCCAGCGAGGAGACAGCTTATGGCTACACCTTC.

The chain is built from TRBV7-8 and TRBJ1-5; 12 bases align to TRBD1. Trimming took 4 bases from V and 5 from J; bases not matched to a gene: 6. CDR1 and CDR2 from the germline V gene are SGHVS and FQNEAQ. The CDR3 runs to 16 residues. CDR3 region: CASSSEGQGADQPQHF. The CDR3 DNA reads as TGTGCCAGCAGCTCGGAGGGACAGGGGGCAGATCAGCCCCAGCATTTT.

V gene TRBV25-1 combines with J gene TRBJ2-3; D is possibly TRBD1 (6 bases). The germline gives CDR1 MGHDK, CDR2 SYGVNS. Trimming stripped 3 bases from V and 1 base from J, with 8 bases between. The CDR3 has 14 residues. The CDR3 DNA is TGTGCCAGCAGTGACAGGGGCCGCACAGATACGCAGTATTTT. Its protein product is CASSDRGRTDTQYF.

This chain joins TRBV6-4 and TRBJ1-2; 8 nucleotides align to TRBD1. The CDR3 covers 16 residues. V shed 5 bases, J shed 4 bases, and the junction held 12 bases outside the gene matches. Germline loops: CDR1 MRHNA, CDR2 SNTAGT. The CDR3 reads CASSSSDRVTPYGYTF. CDR3 in DNA: TGTGCCAGCAGTTCCTCGGACAGGGTAACACCCTATGGCTACACCTTC.

This clone was observed a handful of times. The chain has TRBV6-1 and TRBJ2-1; 7 bases are a match to TRBD2. The CDR3 is 17 amino acids. Germline V lookup: CDR1 MNHNS, CDR2 SASEGT. The trim removed 0 bases at V and 9 bases at J, leaving 14 bases unmatched. CDR3 nucleotides: TGTGCCAGCAGTGAAGCGCTAGAGGGAGGGCCCGGGATTGAGCAGTTCTTC. Amino acid sequence: CASSEALEGGPGIEQFF.

This clone showed up just a few times. The rearrangement uses TRBV28 and TRBJ2-7; 8 bases map to TRBD1. CDR1 is MDHEN and CDR2 is SYDVKM in the germline V gene. V dropped 4 bases and J dropped 3; count of bases not matched to a gene: 5. The CDR3 runs to 14 residues. This CDR3 reads CASSSGTGIYEQYF. The CDR3 nucleotides read TGTGCCAGCAGTTCCGGGACAGGCATCTACGAGCAGTACTTC. Drawing the rest from reference TRBV28 and TRBJ2-7, the complete variable domain is DVKVTQSSRYLVKRTGEKVFLECVQDMDHENMFWYRQDPGLGLRLIYFSYDVKMKEKGDIPEGYSVSREKKERFSLILESASTNQTSMYLCASSSGTGIYEQYFGPGTRLTVT.

The chain has TRBV10-3 and TRBJ1-6; 8 bases are a match to TRBD1. Per germline, CDR1 ENHRY and CDR2 SYGVKD. The CDR3 is 17 residues long. The ends lost 6 bases at V and 0 bases at J; junction bases unmatched: 7. DNA for the CDR3: TGTGCCATCAGCCGGACAGGGCAGAGCTCCTATAATTCACCCCTCCACTTT. Protein: CAISRTGQSSYNSPLHF.

This chain joins TRBV29-1 and TRBJ1-4, with D uncertain. The V and J ends lost 6 bases and 8 bases respectively, with 16 bases between them. The CDR3 covers 13 residues. Per the germline V gene, CDR1 is SQVTM and CDR2 is ANQGSEA. The CDR3 nucleotides read TGCAGCGTCCAGGCTGTGGTCGGCGAAAAACTGTTTTTT. The encoded protein is CSVQAVVGEKLFF.

The J gene is TRBJ1-2, the V gene TRBV30, with a tentative D call TRBD1 (5 bases). Germline V gene lookup returns CDR1 GTSNPN and CDR2 SVGIG (reference sequence). Deletions cut 3 bases from V and 8 bases from J, with 13 bases between. CDR3 length equals 12 residues. The CDR3 reads CAWREGFWGYTF. CDR3 coding DNA: TGTGCCTGGAGGGAGGGGTTTTGGGGCTACACCTTC.

The CDR3 DNA reads as TGTGCCAGCAGCCGGCGACTAGCGGGAGACCACGAGCAGTACTTC. It is translated as CASSRRLAGDHEQYF. The genes are TRBV13 and TRBJ2-7; the match to TRBD2 covers 12 bases. Looked up from germline, CDR1 is PRHDT and CDR2 is FYEKMQ (reference sequence). Trimming cost V 5 bases and J 5 bases; bases outside gene matches: 7. CDR3 length: 15 residues.

This chain links TRBV24-1 with TRBJ2-3, with TRBD2 matching 9 bases. The germline V gene encodes CDR1 KGHDR and CDR2 SFDVKD. The V gene end was trimmed by 2 bases and the J gene end by 5 bases; junction bases not matched to a gene: 10. The CDR3 extends over 17 amino acids. CDR3 loop: CATSDSASGEVRDTQYF. The CDR3 DNA sequence: TGTGCCACCAGTGATTCTGCTAGCGGGGAAGTAAGAGATACGCAGTATTTT.

The CDR3 is CATSDTNTGIVKHF. The DNA of the CDR3 is TGTGCCACCAGTGATACCAACACAGGGATAGTAAAGCATTTT. The V and J genes are TRBV24-1 and TRBJ1-5; tentative D call: TRBD1 (6 bases). V was shortened by 3 bases and J by 14 bases, with 19 bases between the two germline ends. CDR1 is KGHDR and CDR2 is SFDVKD in the germline V gene. This CDR3 is built from 14 residues.